One sample yielded the 15 T cell receptor beta chains listed below, sequenced in a study of blood T cells in healthy people across ages. Primers used in a second PCR of about 7 to 12 cycles were a sample-barcoded 5' primer and a J-beta primer mix. TCRdb re-derived calls from the 5' RACE reads in MiXCR, one entry per CDR3 protein. The data show over a million distinct CDR3 sequences, 35% to 45% seen once. Sequenced sample: blood. These receptors all come from a woman between 18 and 29 years old in good health.

The V gene is TRBV3-1, the J gene TRBJ2-1; possible D gene TRBD1, 6 bases. This CDR3 is 14 amino acids long. V lost 10 bases and J 0 bases, leaving 13 bases between the germline ends. Germline V gene sequence: CDR1 LGHDT, CDR2 YNNKEL (reference sequence). The chain's CDR3 is CATEGGSSYNEQFF. The CDR3 DNA is TGTGCCACGGAAGGGGGTAGCTCCTACAATGAGCAGTTCTTC.

This rearrangement joins TRBV28 to TRBJ2-3; TRBD2 matches 7 bases. CDR3 length: 15 residues. V lost 7 bases, J lost 4 bases, and 11 bases stayed unmatched. The germline V gene has CDR1 MDHEN and CDR2 SYDVKM. This chain's CDR3 is CASTLGTKTPDTQYF. The DNA for the CDR3 is TGTGCCAGCACCCTAGGGACTAAGACTCCAGATACGCAGTATTTT.

The chain joins TRBV2 to TRBJ2-3; tentative D call: TRBD2 (5 bases). The CDR3 extends over 11 amino acids. With 7 bases removed from V and 7 bases from J, the gap between germline ends came to 9 bases. Germline CDR1 is SNHLY and CDR2 is FYNNEI. CDR3 protein: CASTAANTQYF. In nucleotides, the CDR3 is TGTGCCAGCACAGCGGCAAATACGCAGTATTTT.

The chain joins TRBV5-5 to TRBJ1-5; D gene unclear. V dropped 4 bases and J dropped 4 bases, with 9 bases sitting between them. The length of the CDR3 is 13 residues. Germline lookup yields CDR1 SGHKS and CDR2 YYEKEE (reference sequence). The CDR3 is CASSVVVNQPQHF. CDR3 sequence (DNA): TGTGCCAGCAGCGTGGTAGTTAATCAGCCCCAGCATTTT.

This clonotype came up a few times. The chain is built from TRBV18 and TRBJ2-1; D possibly corresponds to TRBD2 (5 bases). V dropped 2 bases and J dropped 5 bases, with 16 bases sitting between them. Germline-derived CDR1 and CDR2 are KGHSH and LQKENI. CDR3 size: 16 residues. The CDR3, as DNA: TGTGCCAGCTCACCATGGCGCAGGACTGATGACAATGAGCAGTTCTTC. This gives the protein CASSPWRRTDDNEQFF.

This chain uses TRBV6-5 with TRBJ2-4; the D gene could be TRBD1 or TRBD2 (7 bases each). Trimming removed 3 bases from V and 9 bases from J, with 12 bases in between. Germline CDR1 is MNHEY and CDR2 is SVGAGI. The CDR3 is made up of 13 amino acids. The CDR3 loop is CASSYQGGGIQYF. The CDR3 nucleotides read TGTGCCAGCAGTTATCAGGGGGGGGGCATTCAGTACTTC.

The genes are TRBV20-1 and TRBJ1-4; D call uncertain. This CDR3 has 13 residues. Germline values: CDR1 DFQATT, CDR2 SNEGSKA (reference sequence). V shed 6 bases and J shed 6 bases, with 14 bases lying between them. The CDR3 loop is CSARTGGDEKLFF. The CDR3 DNA reads as TGCAGTGCCAGGACTGGTGGTGATGAAAAACTGTTTTTT.

This clonotype was found many times. The chain recombines TRBV4-3 with TRBJ2-1; 10 nucleotides align to TRBD2. The CDR3 runs to 16 residues. Germline CDR1 and CDR2: LGHNA and YSLEER. Trimming removed 1 base from V and 3 bases from J; junction bases left unmatched: 3. The CDR3 coding sequence is TGCGCCAGCAGCCAAGTAGCGGGGGGTATCTACAATGAGCAGTTCTTC. Protein: CASSQVAGGIYNEQFF.

The chain links TRBV15 to TRBJ2-1; perhaps TRBD2 as D (5 bases). V lost 5 bases to trimming and J lost 10 bases, with 15 bases between them. This CDR3 has 13 residues. Germline CDR1 is LNHNV and CDR2 is YYDKDF (reference sequence). The CDR3 bases are TGTGCCACCAGCTCTCAGCGGCCGGGAGAGCAGTTCTTC. The encoded protein is CATSSQRPGEQFF.

This clonotype turned up a few times. This sequence joins TRBV20-1 and TRBJ2-2; a weak D match, TRBD2 (5 bases). The CDR3 runs to 15 residues. Looked up from germline, CDR1 is DFQATT and CDR2 is SNEGSKA (reference sequence). V was clipped by 0 bases and J by 0 bases, with 8 bases between them. Here the CDR3 DNA reads TGCAGTGCTAGAGATCGACTAACGAACACCGGGGAGCTGTTTTTT. Translating gives CSARDRLTNTGELFF.

This rearrangement joins TRBV20-1 to TRBJ2-7; TRBD2 is a possible D gene (7 bases). This CDR3 spans 13 amino acids. Germline-derived CDR1 and CDR2 are DFQATT and SNEGSKA (reference sequence). Trimming removed 6 bases from V and 3 bases from J, with 15 bases in between. The CDR3, as DNA: TGCAGTGCGAGGGGGGACTACGGCTACGAGCAGTACTTC. It is translated as CSARGDYGYEQYF.

Concerning this clonotype: A much larger clone lies a single base off, so this may be a read error. This chain uses TRBV7-2 with TRBJ1-1; the D is unclear. Germline lookup yields CDR1 SGHTA and CDR2 FQGNSA. Deletions cut 5 bases from V and 4 bases from J, with 17 bases between. The CDR3 length is 15 residues. DNA for the CDR3: TGTGCCAGCAGCATTTCCGGGATAACAATCACTGAAGCTTTCTTT. This codes for CASSISGITITEAFF.

This clonotype showed up just a few times. J is TRBJ2-1 and V is TRBV5-6; 10 bases are a match to TRBD2. Germline V gene lookup returns CDR1 SGHDT and CDR2 YYEEEE. The CDR3 length is 17 residues. The V and J ends lost 5 bases and 8 bases, in that order; junction bases with no gene match: 16. The CDR3 here is CASRLGLAGAKGDEQFF. CDR3 bases: TGTGCCAGCAGGCTTGGTCTAGCGGGGGCTAAGGGGGATGAGCAGTTCTTC.

The sample holds a few counts of this clonotype. This CDR3 is CASSQAGTGVLEQFF. The DNA for the CDR3 is TGTGCCAGCAGCCAAGCCGGGACAGGGGTCCTTGAGCAGTTCTTC. The chain joins TRBV14 to TRBJ2-1; TRBD1 agrees at 10 bases. CDR3 size: 15 residues. V dropped 1 base and J dropped 9; count of bases not matched to a gene: 6. The germline gives CDR1 SGHDN, CDR2 FVKESK.

The chain links TRBV6-2 or TRBV6-3 to TRBJ2-1; 13 positions match TRBD2. The germline CDR1 and CDR2 sequences are MNHEY and SVGEGT. This CDR3 is 16 amino acids long. J lost 6 bases, V lost 2 bases, and 4 bases had no gene match. The CDR3 here is CASSYPGLAGVNEQFF. The CDR3 DNA is TGTGCCAGCAGTTACCCTGGACTAGCGGGAGTCAATGAGCAGTTCTTC.